One and the same sample provided the 31 T cell receptor beta chains below, sequenced in a study of shared clonotypes between healthy human individuals. The table came from immunoSEQ multiplex PCR; TCRdb's copy has only in-frame clones and leaves some out. The sample yields approximately 480,000 clones, over 75% seen once. Input material: PBMCs. Every receptor here comes from a woman in her forties in good health. Some clones in this sample may be carry-over from other donors' samples.

V and J are TRBV18 and TRBJ2-2, with 8 nucleotides matching TRBD1. Germline lookup yields CDR1 KGHSH and CDR2 LQKENI. V was pared by 6 bases and J by 4 bases, with 10 bases of the junction left unmatched. The CDR3 is 16 residues long. CDR3 bases: TGTGCCAGCTCCATCTCCAGGGGGCCGGGCACCGGGGAGCTGTTTTTT. The encoded protein is CASSISRGPGTGELFF.

The chain has TRBV28 and TRBJ1-5; 8 nucleotides agree with TRBD1. This CDR3 has 14 amino acids. Per germline, CDR1 MDHEN and CDR2 SYDVKM. With V trimmed by 8 bases and J by 5 bases, 8 bases remained unmatched. The CDR3 is CASLGQGTYQPQHF. The CDR3 DNA reads as TGTGCCAGCCTCGGACAGGGAACATATCAGCCCCAGCATTTT.

The chain is built from TRBV6-5 and TRBJ2-5; either TRBD1 or TRBD2 may supply D (5 bases each). The V end lost 5 bases, the J end lost 5 bases, and 15 bases lay between the germline ends. Germline CDR1 reads MNHEY; CDR2 reads SVGAGI. The CDR3 is made up of 14 amino acids. The CDR3, as DNA: TGTGCCAGCAGTGGGGCAACTAGTTATGAGACCCAGTACTTC. Translating gives CASSGATSYETQYF.

V and J are TRBV7-6 and TRBJ2-5, with 8 bases identical to TRBD1. J was trimmed by 5 bases and V by 4 bases; bases with no gene match: 6. There are 14 residues in the CDR3. Germline CDR1 reads SGHVS; CDR2 reads FNYEAQ. The CDR3 DNA reads TGTGCCAGCAGCTCCGGACAGGGAAGGGAGACCCAGTACTTC. Translated, it gives CASSSGQGRETQYF. The variable domain in full, with the rest retrieved from reference TRBV7-6 and TRBJ2-5, is GAGVSQSPRYKVTKRGQDVALRCDPISGHVSLYWYRQALGQGPEFLTYFNYEAQQDKSGLPNDRFSAERPEGSISTLTIQRTEQRDSAMYRCASSSGQGRETQYFGPGTRLLVL.

The chain uses TRBV2 and TRBJ2-7, with TRBD1 identical over 10 bases. The CDR3 covers 14 residues. V was clipped by 4 bases and J by 6 bases; unmatched bases: 6. Germline V gene sequence: CDR1 SNHLY, CDR2 FYNNEI. The CDR3: CASSGGQGLGEQYF. CDR3 sequence (DNA): TGTGCCAGCAGTGGGGGACAGGGGCTCGGCGAGCAGTACTTC.

This rearrangement joins TRBV7-2 to TRBJ2-3, with TRBD1 as a possible D gene (6 bases). The CDR3 is 15 residues long. V was shortened by 2 bases and J by 0 bases, with 9 bases between the two germline ends. From germline, CDR1 is SGHTA and CDR2 FQGNSA. CDR3: CASSLSQGSTDTQYF. Written as DNA, the CDR3 is TGTGCCAGCAGCTTAAGTCAGGGGAGCACAGATACGCAGTATTTT.

The rearrangement uses TRBV5-1 and TRBJ2-7, with a possible D match to TRBD1 (6 bases). This CDR3 has 15 amino acids. Trimming cost V 4 bases and J 5 bases, with 19 bases left between them. Germline CDR1 and CDR2: SGHRS and YFSETQ. The CDR3 DNA reads as TGCGCCAGCAGCCCGTCGGGACACCAAGCGGACGAGCAGTACTTC. Translated, it gives CASSPSGHQADEQYF.

This clone is a singleton in its sample. This chain links TRBV2 with TRBJ1-6; D is ambiguous. The V and J ends lost 7 bases and 9 bases respectively, with 13 bases between them. Germline V gene data show CDR1 as SNHLY and CDR2 as FYNNEI. CDR3 length: 13 amino acids. The CDR3 region is CASIPIIGSPLHF. The DNA for the CDR3 is TGTGCCAGCATCCCTATCATTGGTTCACCCCTCCACTTT.

The V call is TRBV6-1, the J call TRBJ1-1; unclear D gene. Germline CDR1 MNHNS, CDR2 SASEGT. V was trimmed by 1 base and J by 3 bases, leaving 12 bases between them. The CDR3 covers 15 residues. This chain's CDR3 is CASSEDYQADTEAFF. The CDR3 coding sequence is TGTGCCAGCAGTGAAGATTACCAGGCAGACACTGAAGCTTTCTTT.

This clone occurred once. V is TRBV9 and J is TRBJ2-2, with D perhaps TRBD1 (5 bases). The germline V gene has CDR1 SGDLS and CDR2 YYNGEE. The germline V and J ends were trimmed by 4 bases and 4 bases, with 11 bases remaining between them. The CDR3 is 14 amino acids. The CDR3 spells CASSTGRVTGELFF. In DNA form, the CDR3 reads TGTGCCAGCAGCACAGGCCGCGTCACCGGGGAGCTGTTTTTT. The full variable domain, with the rest looked up from reference TRBV9 and TRBJ2-2, is DSGVTQTPKHLITATGQRVTLRCSPRSGDLSVYWYQQSLDQGLQFLIQYYNGEERAKGNILERFSAQQFPDLHSELNLSSLELGDSALYFCASSTGRVTGELFFGEGSRLTVL.

This chain joins TRBV7-2 and TRBJ2-3; 10 bases are a match to TRBD2. Germline trimming cut 1 base from V and 2 bases from J; bases unmatched to any gene: 9. Germline assignment: CDR1 SGHTA and CDR2 FQGNSA. The CDR3 sequence is 18 residues long. The CDR3 spells CASSLVLAGGVNTDTQYF. CDR3 coding DNA: TGTGCCAGCAGCTTAGTCTTAGCGGGAGGTGTCAACACAGATACGCAGTATTTT. Full variable domain (remainder filled in from reference TRBV7-2 and TRBJ2-3): GAGVSQSPSNKVTEKGKDVELRCDPISGHTALYWYRQSLGQGLEFLIYFQGNSAPDKSGLPSDRFSAERTGGSVSTLTIQRTQQEDSAVYLCASSLVLAGGVNTDTQYFGPGTRLTVL.

Comment on this clone: This may arise from a read error, as a much more abundant clone is one base away. At the DNA level, this CDR3 is encoded by other sequences in the same sample as well. In DNA, the CDR3 is TGTGCCAGTAGTATACGGGGCACTGAAGCTTTCTTT. It specifies CASSIRGTEAFF. This chain uses TRBV19 with TRBJ1-1; D uncertain. Germline lookup yields CDR1 LNHDA and CDR2 SQIVND (reference sequence). CDR3 length: 12 residues. V was cut by 2 bases and J by 4 bases, with 5 bases left in between.

A remark on this clone: A single base separates this from a much larger clone, so it may be a read error. The conserved final phenylalanine or tryptophan is absent from the CDR3, which likely points to a read error. This chain joins TRBV7-6 and TRBJ2-7, with D uncertain. CDR1 is SGHVS, CDR2 FNYEAQ, per germline. The CDR3 spans 13 residues. The germline V and J ends were trimmed by 5 bases and 0 bases, with 8 bases remaining between them. The CDR3 DNA reads as TGTGCCAGCAGCCCCCCCCTCTCCTACGAGCAGTACCTC. It yields the protein CASSPPLSYEQYL.

J is TRBJ2-5 and V is TRBV5-5, with no clear D. V was trimmed by 3 bases and J by 5 bases, leaving 11 bases between them. Germline lookup yields CDR1 SGHKS and CDR2 YYEKEE (reference sequence). The CDR3 is 13 amino acids. The CDR3 nucleotides read TGTGCCAGCAGCTCAACGGCCCGGGAGACCCAGTACTTC. This translates into CASSSTARETQYF.

The rearrangement joins TRBV28 to TRBJ1-5, with D maybe TRBD1 (5 bases). The germline gives CDR1 MDHEN, CDR2 SYDVKM. The CDR3 is 17 amino acids. V dropped 5 bases and J dropped 4 bases, with 21 bases sitting between them. DNA for the CDR3: TGTGCCAGCAGTCCCTTTCATACCCGACAGCCAAATCAGCCCCAGCATTTT. It specifies CASSPFHTRQPNQPQHF.

In this sample, this clone turned up a few times. The CDR3 DNA reads TGTGCCAGCAGCTTACCGGGCTACACTGAAGCTTTCTTT. This gives the protein CASSLPGYTEAFF. The V gene is TRBV5-4, the J gene TRBJ1-1; D uncertain. CDR3 length equals 13 residues. V was pared by 2 bases and J by 3 bases, with 8 bases between. The V gene's germline CDR1 is SGHNT and CDR2 YYREEE (reference sequence).

Turning to this clone: Other DNA sequences in this sample translate to the same CDR3. V gene TRBV18 combines with J gene TRBJ2-5, with D uncertain. The V end was cut by 3 bases, the J end by 5 bases, with 7 bases between. Germline V gene sequence: CDR1 KGHSH, CDR2 LQKENI. This CDR3 region has 12 residues. The chain's CDR3 is CASSPSQETQYF. DNA for the CDR3: TGTGCCAGCTCACCCTCGCAGGAGACCCAGTACTTC.

This clone has just a few counts. V is TRBV7-9 and J is TRBJ1-4, with D hard to call. The CDR3 length is 15 residues. Trimming pared 4 bases from V and 5 bases from J, leaving 14 bases between. Per germline, CDR1 SEHNR and CDR2 FQNEAQ (reference sequence). The CDR3 nucleotides read TGTGCCAGCAGCTCTCGGACCGTACGAAATGAAAAACTGTTTTTT. Translation gives CASSSRTVRNEKLFF.

This clone was recorded at least ten times. This sequence joins TRBV18 and TRBJ2-7; TRBD2 is a possible D gene (6 bases). V was pared by 9 bases and J by 6 bases, with 15 bases between. This CDR3 spans 12 amino acids. Germline V CDR1 and CDR2: KGHSH, LQKENI. CDR3 DNA sequence: TGTGCCAGTTCCTCAGGTAGCGGCGAGCAGTACTTC. It codes for CASSSGSGEQYF.

The chain has TRBV6-5 and TRBJ2-3; no reliable D call. V lost 5 bases and J 3 bases, leaving 12 bases between the germline ends. The germline V gene has CDR1 MNHEY and CDR2 SVGAGI. The CDR3 loop spans 14 amino acids. The CDR3 region has the DNA TGTGCCAGCAGTACAGTGGTTCGGACAGATACGCAGTATTTT. It encodes CASSTVVRTDTQYF.

This clone was observed a few times. This sequence joins TRBV19 and TRBJ2-1; D not certain. V gave up 0 bases and J gave up 7 bases, with 7 bases separating them. The germline CDR1 and CDR2 sequences are LNHDA and SQIVND (reference sequence). There are 13 residues in the CDR3. The DNA of the CDR3 is TGTGCCAGTAGTATAGATCGTAGGAATGAGCAGTTCTTC. Amino acid sequence: CASSIDRRNEQFF.

The genes are TRBV7-2 and TRBJ2-2; 9 bases are shared with TRBD1. Germline loops: CDR1 SGHTA, CDR2 FQGNSA. This CDR3 has 15 amino acids. The trim removed 4 bases at V and 7 bases at J, leaving 7 bases unmatched. CDR3 nucleotide sequence: TGTGCCAGCAGCTCCGGGACAGGGATATTCGGGGAGCTGTTTTTT. Amino acids: CASSSGTGIFGELFF.

To note about this clone: Being one base from a much bigger clone, this may be a read error. Other DNA sequences in the sample encode the same CDR3. The genes are TRBV7-9 and TRBJ1-1, with D perhaps TRBD1 (6 bases). The CDR3 contains 14 residues. Trimming shortened V by 1 base and J by 1 base, and 7 bases separated the two germline ends. The germline gives CDR1 SEHNR, CDR2 FQNEAQ (reference sequence). In DNA form, the CDR3 reads TGTGCCAGCAGCTTAGGGACAGCGAACACTGAAGCTTTCTTT. Protein product: CASSLGTANTEAFF.

CDR3 in DNA: TGTGCCAGCAGCTTGGGGCCCCGGACTAGCGGGAGGGTAAACAATGAGCAGTTCTTC. As protein: CASSLGPRTSGRVNNEQFF. This chain uses TRBV5-6 with TRBJ2-1; 15 bases match TRBD2. V lost 0 bases to trimming and J lost 5 bases; unmatched junction nucleotides: 9. The CDR3 loop spans 19 amino acids. Germline loops: CDR1 SGHDT, CDR2 YYEEEE.

The V call is TRBV5-1, the J call TRBJ2-5, with D unclear. CDR1 SGHRS and CDR2 YFSETQ come from the germline V gene. This CDR3 region has 13 residues. Between the trimmed V and J ends, which lost 1 base and 1 base, there was a span of 5 bases. The CDR3 DNA reads as TGCGCCAGCAGCTTGACTTTCCAAGAGACCCAGTACTTC. This sequence encodes CASSLTFQETQYF.

The chain employs TRBV27 and TRBJ2-7; 9 nucleotides match TRBD1. This CDR3 is 15 amino acids long. V gave up 6 bases and J gave up 3 bases; unmatched junction bases: 9. Germline V gene lookup returns CDR1 MNHEY and CDR2 SMNVEV (reference sequence). The CDR3 sequence: CASRTPGQGIYEQYF. In DNA form, the CDR3 reads TGTGCCAGCAGGACGCCGGGACAGGGAATCTACGAGCAGTACTTC.

In its sample, this clone was seen a few times. The genes are TRBV6-1 and TRBJ1-5, with D hard to call. V lost 8 bases and J 0 bases, leaving 8 bases between the germline ends. The CDR3 has 13 amino acids. Germline lookup yields CDR1 MNHNS and CDR2 SASEGT. The CDR3 protein is CASWTLSNQPQHF. CDR3 nucleotides: TGTGCCAGCTGGACCCTTAGCAATCAGCCCCAGCATTTT.

This chain links TRBV19 with TRBJ2-7, with 8 bases aligning to TRBD2. Losses at the gene ends were 1 base for V and 4 bases for J; bases not matched to a gene: 6. Per the germline V gene, CDR1 is LNHDA and CDR2 is SQIVND (reference sequence). The CDR3 is made up of 15 amino acids. CDR3 residues: CASSIGLAGKYEQYF. In nucleotides, the CDR3 is TGTGCCAGTAGTATAGGATTAGCGGGGAAATACGAGCAGTACTTC. Filled out from reference TRBV19 and TRBJ2-7, the complete variable domain reads DGGITQSPKYLFRKEGQNVTLSCEQNLNHDAMYWYRQDPGQGLRLIYYSQIVNDFQKGDIAEGYSVSREKKESFPLTVTSAQKNPTAFYLCASSIGLAGKYEQYFGPGTRLTVT.

The chain recombines TRBV10-2 with TRBJ2-7, with 12 bases matching TRBD2. V shed 6 bases and J 7 bases; nucleotides not matched to a gene: 10. This CDR3 region has 15 residues. Germline V gene sequence: CDR1 WSHSY, CDR2 SAAADI. CDR3 region: CASREPTSGSWEQYF. The CDR3 bases are TGCGCCAGCAGGGAACCGACTAGCGGGAGTTGGGAGCAGTACTTC.

The chain uses TRBV10-3 and TRBJ2-5; either TRBD1 or TRBD2 may fit D (5 bases each). The J call is uncertain, as TRBJ2-7 better fits the DNA end. The V gene's germline CDR1 is ENHRY and CDR2 SYGVKD. CDR3 size: 14 residues. DNA for the CDR3: TGTGCCATCAGCACGGGACGCCAAGCCTACGAGCAGTACTTC. Protein product: CAISTGRQAYEQYF.

The chain is built from TRBV7-3 and TRBJ1-5; TRBD1 is a possible D gene (5 bases). V was clipped by 7 bases and J by 5 bases, with 18 bases between them. Germline CDR1 reads SGHTA; CDR2 reads FQGTGA. The CDR3 length is 15 residues. CDR3 bases: TGTGCCAGCACCCCAGAGGTGGCAGGGTATCAGCCCCAGCATTTT. Translation gives CASTPEVAGYQPQHF. Looking up the rest from reference TRBV7-3 and TRBJ1-5 gives the full variable domain: GAGVSQTPSNKVTEKGKYVELRCDPISGHTALYWYRQSLGQGPEFLIYFQGTGAADDSGLPNDRFFAVRPEGSVSTLKIQRTERGDSAVYLCASTPEVAGYQPQHFGDGTRLSIL.